These 3 T cell receptor beta chains share one sample of origin, sequenced in a study of T cell changes during pregnancy in multiple sclerosis. Data came from immunoSEQ multiplex PCR; TCRdb stores just in-frame clones and leaves some out. The table has 35,000 to 55,000 clones, about 92% seen once. Material: peripheral blood. The receptors originated from a female donor with multiple sclerosis, enrolled in a pregnancy study.

V gene TRBV9 combines with J gene TRBJ2-1, with D possibly called TRBD1 or TRBD2 (6 bases each). Germline V gene data show CDR1 as SGDLS and CDR2 as YYNGEE. Trimming left V 0 bases short and J 3 bases short, with 13 bases between. The CDR3 consists of 16 residues. CDR3 protein: CASSVDHRGRYNEQFF. The CDR3 DNA follows: TGTGCCAGCAGCGTAGACCATCGGGGGCGCTACAATGAGCAGTTCTTC.

This clone was counted once. The rearrangement links TRBV2 to TRBJ2-5; 11 bases agree with TRBD2. The V and J ends lost 1 base and 4 bases, in that order; junction bases with no gene match: 8. The V gene's germline CDR1 is SNHLY and CDR2 FYNNEI. This CDR3 has 17 residues. The CDR3 reads CASSEEHPSGRPETQYF. The DNA for the CDR3 is TGTGCCAGCAGTGAAGAACATCCTAGCGGGAGGCCAGAGACCCAGTACTTC.

The rearrangement joins TRBV11-2 to TRBJ2-1, with 11 nucleotides matching TRBD2. Germline CDR1 reads SGHAT; CDR2 reads FQNNGV. The CDR3 contains 16 residues. Trimming took 1 base from V and 4 from J; bases not matched to a gene: 3. The CDR3 DNA reads TGTGCCAGCAGCTTAGTTGGGACTAGCGGATACAATGAGCAGTTCTTC. Encoded protein: CASSLVGTSGYNEQFF.